Listed here are 26 T cell receptor beta chains from one sample, sequenced in a study of T cells in Graves' hyperthyroidism and ophthalmopathy. RNA transcripts yielded amplified TCR beta CDR3 regions. First-round RT-PCR of the TCR CDR3 relied on the HTBI primer set. Each CDR3 protein is one row after TCRdb ran MiXCR on the multiplex PCR reads. Among about 350,000 distinct CDR3 sequences, 14% were seen once, and the ten largest hold roughly 25%. The source material was blood. The receptor source for this set is a woman under 40 with Graves' hyperthyroidism.

This clonotype was seen a handful of times. This chain joins TRBV11-2 and TRBJ1-2; TRBD1 is a possible D gene (5 bases). The CDR3 runs to 12 residues. Trimming took 1 base from V and 12 from J, leaving 12 bases between them. Per germline, CDR1 SGHAT and CDR2 FQNNGV. The CDR3 bases are TGTGCCAGCAGCTTAGGCGTGGGGGTGAACACCTTC. Translating it yields CASSLGVGVNTF.

This clonotype was counted many times. The CDR3 loop reads CASSREGLETQYF. CDR3 coding DNA: TGTGCCAGCAGCCGGGAGGGCCTGGAGACCCAGTACTTC. V usage is TRBV3-1 and J usage is TRBJ2-5, with 7 bases matching TRBD2. In germline, CDR1 is LGHDT, CDR2 YNNKEL (reference sequence). This CDR3 has 13 amino acids. With V trimmed by 4 bases and J by 5 bases, 4 bases remained unmatched.

This clonotype has ten or more counts. The V gene is TRBV28, the J gene TRBJ1-5, with a possible D match to TRBD1 (6 bases). Germline CDR1 is MDHEN and CDR2 is SYDVKM. Trimming took off 6 bases at V and 4 bases at J, with 13 bases between the two ends. This CDR3 has 14 residues. CDR3 in DNA: TGTGCCAGCAGCCAGGACAGATGGAATCAGCCCCAGCATTTT. Its protein product is CASSQDRWNQPQHF.

This clonotype was counted ten times or more. The chain uses TRBV10-3 and TRBJ2-1; D is perhaps TRBD1 (5 bases). Trimming stripped 6 bases from V and 7 bases from J, with 10 bases between. This CDR3 region has 12 residues. Germline assignment: CDR1 ENHRY and CDR2 SYGVKD. CDR3 coding DNA: TGTGCCATCAGACCCCAGGGTAATGAGCAGTTCTTC. It encodes CAIRPQGNEQFF.

In its sample, this clonotype was seen many times. The V and J genes are TRBV3-1 and TRBJ2-7; TRBD1 aligns across 7 bases. This CDR3 spans 14 amino acids. Trimming took 1 base from V and 5 from J; bases not matched to a gene: 5. Germline-derived CDR1 and CDR2 are LGHDT and YNNKEL (reference sequence). The CDR3 region has the DNA TGTGCCAGCAGCCAAGGACAGGGATTGAACGAGCAGTACTTC. Translated: CASSQGQGLNEQYF.

Many counts were recorded for this clonotype. The rearrangement links TRBV6-9 to TRBJ2-7; 12 bases fit TRBD2. CDR3 length: 18 amino acids. The V and J ends lost 2 bases and 6 bases, in that order; junction bases with no gene match: 14. Germline CDR1 is MNHGY and CDR2 is SVAAGI. CDR3 bases: TGTGCCAGCAGTTATCTTCGGACTAGCGGGACCTCCGGGGGCGAGCAGTACTTC. It translates to CASSYLRTSGTSGGEQYF.

This clonotype was recorded only once. Just one base apart from a much larger clone, this may be a read error. The chain is built from TRBV30 and TRBJ2-2; D perhaps matches TRBD2 (5 bases). The CDR3 has 14 residues. The V end lost 5 bases, the J end lost 4 bases, and 14 bases lay between the germline ends. The V gene's germline CDR1 is GTSNPN and CDR2 SVGIG (reference sequence). CDR3 region: CAWGAVVSTGELFF. CDR3 nucleotides: TGTGCCTGGGGAGCGGTAGTAAGCACCGGGGAGCTGTTTTTT. Full variable domain (remainder filled in from reference TRBV30 and TRBJ2-2): SQTIHQWPATLVQPVGSPLSLECTVEGTSNPNLYWYRQAAGRGLQLLFYSVGIGQISSEVPQNLSASRPQDRQFILSSKKLLLSDSGFYLCAWGAVVSTGELFFGEGSRLTVL.

This clonotype was recorded a few times. CDR3: CASSLEGSRQGTGANVLTF. The CDR3, as DNA: TGTGCCAGCAGTTTAGAAGGGTCGAGACAGGGAACTGGGGCCAACGTCCTGACTTTC. This chain connects TRBV12-3 or TRBV12-4 to TRBJ2-6; 7 bases are a match to TRBD1. The V gene end was trimmed by 1 base and the J gene end by 2 bases; junction bases not matched to a gene: 11. The CDR3 extends over 19 amino acids.

This clonotype has more than one count but fewer than ten. The chain employs TRBV27 and TRBJ2-7; 11 positions match TRBD1. The CDR3 sequence is 14 residues long. Germline V gene data show CDR1 as MNHEY and CDR2 as SMNVEV (reference sequence). V shed 7 bases, J shed 3 bases, and the junction held 5 bases outside the gene matches. The DNA of the CDR3 is TGTGCCAGCAAACTCGGGACAGGGGGCTACGAGCAGTACTTC. Protein sequence: CASKLGTGGYEQYF.

The chain carries TRBV24-1 and TRBJ2-1; 11 bases align to TRBD2. The CDR3 spans 18 residues. CDR1 KGHDR and CDR2 SFDVKD come from the germline V gene. Trimming cost V 9 bases and J 1 base; bases outside gene matches: 13. The CDR3 DNA sequence: TGTGCCACCGCTTCCTCTTGGGGGACTAGCGGTTCCTACAATGAGCAGTTCTTC. It codes for CATASSWGTSGSYNEQFF.

This clonotype was seen at least ten times. The chain couples TRBV7-6 to TRBJ2-7; 8 bases line up with TRBD1. Germline V gives CDR1 SGHVS, CDR2 FNYEAQ. The V and J ends lost 3 bases and 2 bases, in that order; junction bases with no gene match: 9. This CDR3 is built from 16 residues. The CDR3 coding sequence is TGTGCCAGCAGCTTCCCTCCGGCACAGGGGGCCTACGAGCAGTACTTC. Translation gives CASSFPPAQGAYEQYF. The variable domain in full, completed from reference TRBV7-6 and TRBJ2-7, reads GAGVSQSPRYKVTKRGQDVALRCDPISGHVSLYWYRQALGQGPEFLTYFNYEAQQDKSGLPNDRFSAERPEGSISTLTIQRTEQRDSAMYRCASSFPPAQGAYEQYFGPGTRLTVT.

The chain has TRBV20-1 and TRBJ2-5; TRBD1 matches 7 bases. Trimming took 1 base from V and 4 from J; bases not matched to a gene: 12. This CDR3 contains 16 residues. The germline CDR1 and CDR2 sequences are DFQATT and SNEGSKA (reference sequence). The DNA of the CDR3 is TGCAGTGCTAGAGCGGTCGGCAGGGGGTGGTTAGAGACCCAGTACTTC. It translates to CSARAVGRGWLETQYF.

In its sample, this clonotype was seen many times. This chain connects TRBV10-3 to TRBJ2-1, with D perhaps matching TRBD1 or TRBD2 (5 bases each). The germline V gene has CDR1 ENHRY and CDR2 SYGVKD. This CDR3 region has 15 residues. The V end lost 6 bases, the J end lost 3 bases, and 15 bases lay between the germline ends. The CDR3 nucleotides are TGTGCCATCAGAGACAGCCGGGGCGACTACAATGAGCAGTTCTTC. Its translation is CAIRDSRGDYNEQFF.

A few counts support this clonotype. The chain couples TRBV30 to TRBJ2-7; no reliable D call. The CDR3 covers 14 residues. The V gene's germline CDR1 is GTSNPN and CDR2 SVGIG (reference sequence). The germline V and J ends were trimmed by 5 bases and 0 bases, with 14 bases remaining between them. Here the CDR3 reads CAWDAGRTSYEQYF. CDR3 DNA sequence: TGTGCCTGGGACGCCGGAAGGACCTCCTACGAGCAGTACTTC.

At least ten counts were recorded for this clonotype. The chain couples TRBV28 to TRBJ2-6; D is possibly TRBD2 (5 bases). The CDR3 is made up of 12 amino acids. From germline, CDR1 is MDHEN and CDR2 SYDVKM. Trimming took 6 bases from V and 6 from J, leaving 6 bases between them. CDR3: CASRAVANVLTF. The CDR3 nucleotides are TGTGCCAGCAGAGCGGTGGCCAACGTCCTGACTTTC.

The chain links TRBV4-2 to TRBJ2-7; 11 nucleotides align to TRBD1. The ends lost 4 bases at V and 3 bases at J; junction bases unmatched: 8. The CDR3 is 16 amino acids. CDR1 and CDR2 (germline): LGHNA, YNFKEQ. Written as DNA, the CDR3 is TGTGCCAGCAGCCCTCCCTCCGGGACAGGGGGCTACGAGCAGTACTTC. This translates into CASSPPSGTGGYEQYF.

The sample holds many counts of this clonotype. The chain couples TRBV6-2 or TRBV6-3 to TRBJ2-7; D is possibly TRBD1 (5 bases). Germline CDR1 and CDR2: MNHEY and SVGEGT. This CDR3 has 15 residues. The ends were cut back, 2 bases at V and 4 bases at J, with 15 bases in the middle. The CDR3 is CASSYEDTVGYEQYF. CDR3 sequence (DNA): TGTGCCAGCAGTTACGAGGACACGGTTGGGTACGAGCAGTACTTC.

Of note for this clonotype: The junction departs from the called germline gene at one end, perhaps through a read error. The chain is built from TRBV6-5 and TRBJ2-3, with D tentatively TRBD2 (6 bases). The CDR3 contains 14 residues. The germline V gene encodes CDR1 MNHEY and CDR2 SVGAGI. The CDR3: CANSDSPSADVQYF. In DNA form, the CDR3 reads TGTGCCAACAGTGACTCTCCTAGCGCGGACGTGCAGTATTTT.

The chain is built from TRBV6-2 or TRBV6-3 and TRBJ1-1; 9 nucleotides agree with TRBD1. V lost 5 bases, J lost 5 bases, and 9 bases stayed unmatched. The CDR3 length is 15 residues. The germline CDR1 and CDR2 sequences are MNHEY and SVGEGT. CDR3 bases: TGTGCCAGCAGTCTTGGAGGACAGGGGTGGACTGAAGCTTTCTTT. This sequence encodes CASSLGGQGWTEAFF.

This clonotype was observed many times. The rearrangement links TRBV28 to TRBJ1-2; D remains unclear. The length of the CDR3 is 13 residues. Germline assignment: CDR1 MDHEN and CDR2 SYDVKM. V was cut by 5 bases and J by 7 bases, with 14 bases left in between. This CDR3 reads CASSGGMTRGYTF. The CDR3 DNA reads as TGTGCCAGCAGTGGCGGGATGACGCGTGGCTACACCTTC.

This clonotype came up many times. This chain connects TRBV29-1 to TRBJ2-1, with 8 bases that match TRBD2. The J segment lost 6 bases and the V segment lost 6 bases, leaving 16 bases of the junction unmatched. Germline CDR1 reads SQVTM; CDR2 reads ANQGSEA. The CDR3 contains 16 residues. CDR3 in amino acids: CSVETLKRETGNEQFF. CDR3 nucleotide sequence: TGCAGCGTCGAGACCCTTAAGCGGGAGACGGGCAATGAGCAGTTCTTC.

The rearrangement joins TRBV9 to TRBJ2-1; D gene uncertain. The CDR3 runs 13 residues. The V gene lost 4 bases and the J gene lost 9 bases, with 14 bases spanning the gap. Germline-derived CDR1 and CDR2 are SGDLS and YYNGEE. The CDR3 DNA reads as TGTGCCAGCAGCTCCGAGGCCGAGCCTGAGCAGTTCTTC. It codes for CASSSEAEPEQFF.

This sequence joins TRBV5-1 and TRBJ1-5; possible D gene TRBD1, 5 bases. Germline V CDR1 and CDR2: SGHRS, YFSETQ. The ends were cut back, 0 bases at V and 0 bases at J, with 7 bases in the middle. This CDR3 region has 15 residues. Here the CDR3 reads CASSLEGASNQPQHF. The CDR3 DNA reads TGCGCCAGCAGCTTGGAAGGGGCTAGCAATCAGCCCCAGCATTTT. The whole variable domain, remainder taken from reference TRBV5-1 and TRBJ1-5, is KAGVTQTPRYLIKTRGQQVTLSCSPISGHRSVSWYQQTPGQGLQFLFEYFSETQRNKGNFPGRFSGRQFSNSRSEMNVSTLELGDSALYLCASSLEGASNQPQHFGDGTRLSIL.

The chain combines TRBV11-2 with TRBJ2-5, with TRBD1 matching over 8 bases. The CDR3 consists of 19 residues. Germline CDR1 and CDR2: SGHAT and FQNNGV. The junction had 25 bases not matched to a gene; V was cut back by 6 bases and J by 7 bases. CDR3 protein: CASSLTAKAQTGEGGTQYF. The CDR3 DNA sequence: TGTGCCAGCAGTTTAACGGCCAAGGCCCAGACAGGGGAAGGAGGGACCCAGTACTTC.

This chain uses TRBV20-1 with TRBJ1-2; 7 nucleotides align to TRBD1. The V gene's germline CDR1 is DFQATT and CDR2 SNEGSKA (reference sequence). The CDR3 has 13 residues. The CDR3 sequence is CKPGGGLDYGYTF. As DNA, the CDR3 is TGCAAACCAGGGGGGGGCCTAGACTATGGCTACACCTTC.

In its sample, this clonotype was seen a few times. This chain connects TRBV28 to TRBJ2-7; TRBD1 or TRBD2 may be the D gene (5 bases each). There are 15 residues in the CDR3. Germline V gene sequence: CDR1 MDHEN, CDR2 SYDVKM. CDR3 sequence: CNRGRLRGHSYEQYF. CDR3 in DNA: TGTAACCGGGGCAGACTTCGAGGTCACTCCTACGAGCAGTACTTC.